A single TCR beta chain is shown here with its context. The data belong to a study of neoadjuvant nivolumab and ipilimumab in lung cancer. Germline CDR1 reads MNHEY; CDR2 reads SMNVEV (reference sequence). CDR3 length: 15 residues. V was trimmed by 4 bases and J by 7 bases, leaving 16 bases between them. TCRdb's table, derived via immunoSEQ multiplex PCR, lists solely in-frame clones and lacks some. Of approximately 29,000 clones in the sample, approximately 86% were seen once. This TCR was recovered from an adult with non-small cell lung cancer. This sequence joins TRBV27 and TRBJ1-4; a weak D match, TRBD1 (6 bases). Sequences were derived from tumor tissue, sampled after neoadjuvant nivolumab, alone or with ipilimumab, at or shortly before surgery. The chain's CDR3 is CASSSTGTKGEKLFF. CDR3 DNA: TGTGCCAGCAGTTCGACCGGGACAAAGGGTGAAAAACTGTTTTTT.